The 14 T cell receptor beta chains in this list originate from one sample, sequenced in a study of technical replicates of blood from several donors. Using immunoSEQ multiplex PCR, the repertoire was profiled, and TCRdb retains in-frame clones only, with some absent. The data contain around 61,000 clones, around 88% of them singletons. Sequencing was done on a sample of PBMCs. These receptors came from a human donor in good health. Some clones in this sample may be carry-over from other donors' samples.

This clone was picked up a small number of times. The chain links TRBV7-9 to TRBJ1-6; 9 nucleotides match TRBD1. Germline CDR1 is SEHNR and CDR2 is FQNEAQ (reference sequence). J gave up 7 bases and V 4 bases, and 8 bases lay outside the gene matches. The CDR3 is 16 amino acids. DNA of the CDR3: TGTGCCAGCAGCTCATCGATAGGGACAGGGAATTCACCCCTCCACTTT. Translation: CASSSSIGTGNSPLHF.

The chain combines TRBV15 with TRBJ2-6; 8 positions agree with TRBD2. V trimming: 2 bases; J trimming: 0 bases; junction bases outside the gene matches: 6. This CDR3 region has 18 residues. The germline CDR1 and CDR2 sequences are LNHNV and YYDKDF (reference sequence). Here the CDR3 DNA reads TGTGCCACCAGCAGATCTCCGGGACTAGACTCTGGGGCCAACGTCCTGACTTTC. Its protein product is CATSRSPGLDSGANVLTF.

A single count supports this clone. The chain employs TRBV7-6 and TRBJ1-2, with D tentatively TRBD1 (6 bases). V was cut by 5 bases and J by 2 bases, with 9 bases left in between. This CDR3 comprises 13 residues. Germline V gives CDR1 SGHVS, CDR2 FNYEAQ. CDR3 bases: TGTGCCAGCAGCCTTGGACAGAACTATGGCTACACCTTC. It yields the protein CASSLGQNYGYTF.

CDR3: CASSPSGNTIYF. Here the CDR3 DNA reads TGTGCCAGCAGCCCTTCTGGAAACACCATATATTTT. The chain is built from TRBV5-8 and TRBJ1-3; D unclear. Germline V gene data show CDR1 as SGHTS and CDR2 as YDEGEE. Trimming removed 4 bases at V and 1 base at J, with 3 bases between. The CDR3 spans 12 residues.

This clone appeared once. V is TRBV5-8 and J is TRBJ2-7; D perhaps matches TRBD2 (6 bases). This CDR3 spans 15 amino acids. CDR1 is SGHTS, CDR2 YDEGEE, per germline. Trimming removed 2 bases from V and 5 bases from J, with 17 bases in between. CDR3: CASSFRRRERDEQYF. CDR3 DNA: TGTGCCAGCAGCTTTAGACGGAGGGAGAGGGACGAGCAGTACTTC.

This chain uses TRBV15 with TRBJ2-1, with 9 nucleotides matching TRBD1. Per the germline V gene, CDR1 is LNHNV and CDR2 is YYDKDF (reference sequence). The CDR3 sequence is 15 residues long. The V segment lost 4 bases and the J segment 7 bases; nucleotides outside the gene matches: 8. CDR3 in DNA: TGTGCCACCAGCAATACAGGGGGCGGTAGGAATGAGCAGTTCTTC. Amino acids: CATSNTGGGRNEQFF. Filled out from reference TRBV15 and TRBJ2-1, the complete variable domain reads DAMVIQNPRYQVTQFGKPVTLSCSQTLNHNVMYWYQQKSSQAPKLLFHYYDKDFNNEADTPDNFQSRRPNTSFCFLDIRSPGLGDTAMYLCATSNTGGGRNEQFFGPGTRLTVL.

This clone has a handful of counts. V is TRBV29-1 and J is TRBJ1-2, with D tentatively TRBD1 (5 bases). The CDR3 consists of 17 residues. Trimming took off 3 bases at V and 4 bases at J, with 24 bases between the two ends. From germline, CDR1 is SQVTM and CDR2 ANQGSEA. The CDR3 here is CSVDGEAGVGFGYGYTF. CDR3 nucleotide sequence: TGCAGCGTTGATGGGGAGGCGGGGGTCGGTTTCGGCTATGGCTACACCTTC.

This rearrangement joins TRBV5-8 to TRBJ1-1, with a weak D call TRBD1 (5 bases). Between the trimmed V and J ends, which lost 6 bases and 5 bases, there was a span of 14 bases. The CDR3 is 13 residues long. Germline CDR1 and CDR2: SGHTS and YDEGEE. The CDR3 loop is CASKGWGGTEAFF. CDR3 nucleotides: TGTGCCAGCAAAGGGTGGGGCGGAACTGAAGCTTTCTTT.

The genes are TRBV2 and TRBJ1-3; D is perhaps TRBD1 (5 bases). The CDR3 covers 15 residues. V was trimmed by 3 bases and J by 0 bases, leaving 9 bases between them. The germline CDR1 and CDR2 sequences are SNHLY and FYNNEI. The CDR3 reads CASSESRGSGNTIYF. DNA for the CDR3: TGTGCCAGCAGTGAGTCTAGGGGCTCTGGAAACACCATATATTTT. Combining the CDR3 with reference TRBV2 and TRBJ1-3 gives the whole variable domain EPEVTQTPSHQVTQMGQEVILRCVPISNHLYFYWYRQILGQKVEFLVSFYNNEISEKSEIFDDQFSVERPDGSNFTLKIRSTKLEDSAMYFCASSESRGSGNTIYFGEGSWLTVV.

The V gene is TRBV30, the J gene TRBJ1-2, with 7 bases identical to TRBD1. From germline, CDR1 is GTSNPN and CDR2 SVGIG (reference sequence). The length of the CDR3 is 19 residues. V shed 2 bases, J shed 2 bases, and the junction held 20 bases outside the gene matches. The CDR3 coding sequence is TGTGCCTGGAGTCGCTCCTCAGGAAATACAGGGGACCCAAACTATGGCTACACCTTC. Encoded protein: CAWSRSSGNTGDPNYGYTF.

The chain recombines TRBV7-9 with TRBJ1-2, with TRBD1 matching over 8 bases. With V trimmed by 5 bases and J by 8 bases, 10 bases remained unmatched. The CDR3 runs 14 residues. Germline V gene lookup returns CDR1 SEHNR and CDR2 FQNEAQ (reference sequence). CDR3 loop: CASSAQDRAGGYTF. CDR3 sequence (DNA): TGTGCCAGCAGCGCGCAGGACAGGGCGGGGGGCTACACCTTC.

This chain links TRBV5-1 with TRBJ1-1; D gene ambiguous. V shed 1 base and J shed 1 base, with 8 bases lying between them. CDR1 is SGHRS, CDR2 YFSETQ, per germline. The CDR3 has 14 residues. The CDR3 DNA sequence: TGCGCCAGCAGCTTGCTCGCAGGGAACACTGAAGCTTTCTTT. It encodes CASSLLAGNTEAFF.

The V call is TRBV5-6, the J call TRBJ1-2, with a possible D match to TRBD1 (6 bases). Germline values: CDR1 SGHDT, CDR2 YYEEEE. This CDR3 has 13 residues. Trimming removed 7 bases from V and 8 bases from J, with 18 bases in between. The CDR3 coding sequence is TGTGCCAGCGATCGTGGGGGCGGGTTGGGCTACACCTTC. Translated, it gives CASDRGGGLGYTF.

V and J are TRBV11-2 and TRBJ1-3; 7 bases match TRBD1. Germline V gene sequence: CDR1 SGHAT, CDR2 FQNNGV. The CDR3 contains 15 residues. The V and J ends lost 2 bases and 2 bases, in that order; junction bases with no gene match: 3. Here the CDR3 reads CASSLIGQAGNTIYF. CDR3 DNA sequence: TGTGCCAGCAGCTTAATCGGACAGGCTGGAAACACCATATATTTT.